A single sample is the source of the 10 T cell receptor beta chains below, sequenced in a study of T cell clonotyping in hematopoietic cell transplantation. The assay was immunoSEQ multiplex PCR, and TCRdb's table has in-frame clones only and misses some. This repertoire shows about 36,000 clones, approximately 88% found once; its top ten account for under 2%. The source material was peripheral blood mononuclear cells. The origin of the receptors is a woman aged 40 to 50 in good health. Some clones in this sample may be carry-over from other donors' samples.

This clone was detected only a few times. The rearrangement links TRBV9 to TRBJ2-2, with a tentative D call TRBD2 (5 bases). Trimming left V 0 bases short and J 5 bases short, with 5 bases between. The CDR3 has 13 residues. CDR1 is SGDLS and CDR2 is YYNGEE in the germline V gene. In nucleotides, the CDR3 is TGTGCCAGCAGCGTAGGAGGGACCGGGGAGCTGTTTTTT. It yields the protein CASSVGGTGELFF.

V usage is TRBV28 and J usage is TRBJ2-7, with D tentatively TRBD1 (6 bases). The CDR3 has 13 residues. V lost 6 bases to trimming and J lost 7 bases, with 16 bases between them. The germline CDR1 and CDR2 sequences are MDHEN and SYDVKM. For the CDR3, the DNA is TGTGCCAGCAGCTCAACAGGGATAGGAGAGCAGTACTTC. As protein: CASSSTGIGEQYF.

This chain joins TRBV19 and TRBJ1-1; TRBD1 is a possible D gene (5 bases). Trimming removed 8 bases at V and 6 bases at J, with 19 bases between. Germline V lookup: CDR1 LNHDA, CDR2 SQIVND (reference sequence). CDR3 length: 14 residues. The CDR3 nucleotides read TGTGCCAGTCGGTGGGGAACCAGGGTCTCTGAAGCTTTCTTT. Amino acids: CASRWGTRVSEAFF.

This chain links TRBV5-1 with TRBJ2-5; 7 bases fit TRBD1. After removal of 7 bases from V and 5 bases from J, the junction contained 8 bases not matched to a gene. The germline V gene encodes CDR1 SGHRS and CDR2 YFSETQ. This CDR3 spans 13 amino acids. Here the CDR3 reads CASRRGFGETQYF. DNA of the CDR3: TGCGCCAGCCGCAGGGGGTTTGGGGAGACCCAGTACTTC.

The gene calls are TRBV10-3 and TRBJ2-5, with D perhaps given as TRBD1 or TRBD2 (5 bases each). The germline V gene has CDR1 ENHRY and CDR2 SYGVKD. The CDR3 loop spans 15 amino acids. Trimming stripped 3 bases from V and 1 base from J, with 12 bases between. The CDR3 DNA is TGTGCCATCAGTGAAGGGGACCGTTTCCAAGAGACCCAGTACTTC. It codes for CAISEGDRFQETQYF.

The chain links TRBV11-3 to TRBJ2-1; 7 nucleotides agree with TRBD1. The CDR3 has 15 amino acids. CDR1 is SGHNT, CDR2 YENEEA, per germline. With 0 bases clipped from V and 9 bases from J, the junction kept 8 bases outside the gene matches. The CDR3 coding sequence is TGTGCCAGCAGCTTAGAACCCTCTCCAGGGGGTGAGCAGTTCTTC. Translated, it gives CASSLEPSPGGEQFF.

The rearrangement links TRBV7-2 to TRBJ1-5, with TRBD1 matching over 7 bases. The J segment lost 5 bases and the V segment lost 5 bases, leaving 9 bases of the junction unmatched. From germline, CDR1 is SGHTA and CDR2 FQGNSA. The CDR3 is made up of 15 amino acids. In DNA, the CDR3 is TGTGCCAGCAGCATTACAGGGGACTCCGATCAGCCCCAGCATTTT. It codes for CASSITGDSDQPQHF.

CDR3 sequence (DNA): TGTGCCAGCAGGGGGCTCATAAACACCGGGGAGCTGTTTTTT. It is translated as CASRGLINTGELFF. The genes are TRBV2 and TRBJ2-2; a possible D gene is TRBD1 (5 bases). CDR3 length: 14 amino acids. The germline V gene has CDR1 SNHLY and CDR2 FYNNEI. V shed 6 bases and J shed 2 bases, with 10 bases lying between them.

The chain joins TRBV6-6 to TRBJ1-2; 11 positions match TRBD1. V was pared by 0 bases and J by 4 bases, with 1 base of the junction left unmatched. Germline V gives CDR1 MNHNY, CDR2 SVGAGI (reference sequence). The CDR3 spans 15 residues. The CDR3 sequence is CASSYSGTGGYGYTF. The CDR3, as DNA: TGTGCCAGCAGTTACTCCGGGACAGGGGGCTATGGCTACACCTTC.

This CDR3 reads CASGRITGDQYF. CDR3 bases: TGTGCCAGCGGCCGAATCACAGGCGACCAGTACTTC. V is TRBV2 and J is TRBJ2-7; possibly TRBD1 for D (5 bases). The CDR3 is 12 amino acids. V shed 8 bases and J shed 10 bases, with 18 bases lying between them. Per the germline V gene, CDR1 is SNHLY and CDR2 is FYNNEI. Full variable domain (outside the CDR3, taken from reference TRBV2 and TRBJ2-7): EPEVTQTPSHQVTQMGQEVILRCVPISNHLYFYWYRQILGQKVEFLVSFYNNEISEKSEIFDDQFSVERPDGSNFTLKIRSTKLEDSAMYFCASGRITGDQYFGPGTRLTVT.